Listed here is a single T cell receptor beta chain. Its target antigen remains unknown. Base qualities are not at hand, and no much larger clone is one base apart. This specimen belongs to a study of blood T cell repertoires in COVID-19 (dated by TCRdb to about 2020). For context, the study as a whole: Collaborator samples came from the United States, Italy and Spain and covered acute and convalescent phases of COVID-19. The prospective study material was composed of cDNA or gDNA derived from T cells, B-cell-depleted T cells, or PBMCs. Deeply sampled blood TCRbeta repertoires from subjects exposed to, actively infected with, or recovered from COVID-19 were included in the dataset. A freely available public database, intended as a resource for researchers studying the immune response to SARS-CoV-2, is where the repertoires were released. Samples were obtained from the ongoing ImmuneRACE study (first 160 participants) and from 1,254 subjects provided by 6 global collaborators. Sample metadata almost always included a de-identified subject ID, COVID-19 status, age in years and sex. HLA class I and class II types, where available, came from metadata supplied by the sample provider rather than from assay-based typing. What the work shows at the level of the full study, not this receptor alone: The amount of clinical and demographic metadata varied by source and participant and was provided uncurated.

The CDR3 sequence holds 15 residues, the cysteine and phenylalanine included. Solely the CDR3 DNA is kept, with 45 bases framed from the first base. The CDR1 and CDR2 encoded by the germline V gene (reference sequence) are LNHDA and SQIVND. Trimming takes 5 bases from V and 6 bases from J, and the germline ends sit 17 bases apart. TCRbeta CDR3 regions were amplified from genomic DNA using the immunoSEQ Assay, a bias-controlled multiplex PCR. Under the source paper's analysis protocol: Within the assay, amplification of reference gene primers was used to estimate how many nucleated cells each sample contained. Sequence reads were collapsed and filtered to measure the absolute abundance of every unique TCRbeta CDR3 rearrangement. For each sample, productive Simpson clonality was calculated by taking the square root of Simpson's diversity index across productive rearrangements. TCRdb obtained this table from immuneACCESS and retained in-frame rearrangements with V and J assigned. These tables miss some clones; where compared with another copy, unresolved V genes account for less than half of the shortfall, and the remainder is unexplained. The DNA was the basis for D and trimming; V, J and clone size are from that table. This sample gives roughly 120,000 clones in total; roughly 76% of them show up just once. Less than 10% of the sample is taken by the ten largest.

Each collaborating institution followed its own protocols to collect whole blood in K2EDTA tubes. For TCRbeta analysis, collaborators shipped samples in one of three forms: frozen whole blood, isolated PBMCs, or DNA extracted from either of those sample types. The TCR was taken from a woman aged 55 to 70 with acute or convalescent COVID-19. Sequences were obtained from peripheral blood. The chain employs TRBV19 and TRBJ2-1; D gene: possibly TRBD2, on 7 matching bases. In nucleotides, the sequence is TGTGCCAGTAGTCCCGGTAGGGGGAGGGCCAATGAGCAGTTCTTC. This translates into CASSPGRGRANEQFF. The entire variable domain, with the stretches around the CDR3 drawn from the reference TRBV19 and TRBJ2-1 proteins, is DGGITQSPKYLFRKEGQNVTLSCEQNLNHDAMYWYRQDPGQGLRLIYYSQIVNDFQKGDIAEGYSVSREKKESFPLTVTSAQKNPTAFYLCASSPGRGRANEQFFGPGTRLTVL.